These T cell receptor beta chains were read from a single sample in a study of shared clonotypes between healthy human individuals. Only in-frame clones appear in the TCRdb table, and some are missing; sequencing was by immunoSEQ multiplex PCR. Among approximately 2,200,000 clones listed, just over 90% were seen once. The sample was naive CD8+ T cells from PBMCs. The receptors originated from a man between 18 and 29 years old in good health. Some clones in this sample may be carry-over from other donors' samples. The CDR3 runs from the conserved cysteine through the conserved F or W. The D gene is left open where the match is weak. Clone size is shown for a subset of rows, as once, few, many or a class of expanded clone.

V gene: TRBV6-6
J gene: TRBJ2-7
CDR3 length: 16
D gene: TRBD1
clone size: .
CDR3 protein: CASSYEEGAISYEQYF
CDR3 DNA: TGTGCCAGCAGTTACGAAGAGGGGGCGATATCCTACGAGCAGTACTTC

V gene: TRBV19
J gene: TRBJ2-1
CDR3 length: 15
D gene: TRBD2
clone size: .
CDR3 protein: CASSIWASGSNEQFF
CDR3 DNA: TGTGCCAGTAGTATCTGGGCTAGCGGGAGCAATGAGCAGTTCTTC

V gene: TRBV28
J gene: TRBJ2-2
CDR3 length: 19
D gene: TRBD1
clone size: once
CDR3 protein: CASSLDALAGQGKTGELFF
CDR3 DNA: TGTGCCAGCAGTTTAGATGCTTTGGCGGGACAGGGAAAAACCGGGGAGCTGTTTTTT

V gene: TRBV7-9
J gene: TRBJ2-7
CDR3 length: 15
D gene: .
clone size: .
CDR3 protein: CASSLVLAQGYEQYF
CDR3 DNA: TGTGCCAGCAGCTTAGTTTTAGCACAGGGCTACGAGCAGTACTTC

V gene: TRBV27
J gene: TRBJ2-5
CDR3 length: 19
D gene: TRBD2
clone size: once
CDR3 protein: CASSLMGTSGGPSQETQYF
CDR3 DNA: TGTGCCAGCAGTCTTATGGGGACTAGCGGAGGGCCAAGCCAAGAGACCCAGTACTTC

V gene: TRBV5-1
J gene: TRBJ2-5
CDR3 length: 16
D gene: .
clone size: .
CDR3 protein: CASSPGRIGDVVTQYF
CDR3 DNA: TGCGCCAGCAGCCCCGGCCGGATTGGTGACGTGGTGACCCAGTACTTC

V gene: TRBV2
J gene: TRBJ2-6
CDR3 length: 16
D gene: TRBD1
clone size: .
CDR3 protein: CASTSGTASGANVLTF
CDR3 DNA: TGTGCCAGCACCTCCGGGACAGCCTCTGGGGCCAACGTCCTGACTTTC

V gene: TRBV5-6
J gene: TRBJ2-3
CDR3 length: 13
D gene: .
clone size: .
CDR3 protein: CASSGTRLDTQYF
CDR3 DNA: TGTGCCAGCAGCGGGACTCGGTTGGATACGCAGTATTTT

V gene: TRBV9
J gene: TRBJ2-1
CDR3 length: 16
D gene: .
clone size: .
CDR3 protein: CASSESLSGGEREQFF
CDR3 DNA: TGTGCCAGCAGCGAAAGCCTAAGTGGAGGAGAACGGGAGCAGTTCTTC

V gene: TRBV7-8
J gene: TRBJ1-4
CDR3 length: 16
D gene: .
clone size: .
CDR3 protein: CASSPSAWGAGEKLFF
CDR3 DNA: TGTGCCAGCAGCCCCTCGGCGTGGGGGGCCGGTGAAAAACTGTTTTTT

V gene: TRBV27
J gene: TRBJ2-7
CDR3 length: 13
D gene: .
clone size: .
CDR3 protein: CASRRAASYEQYF
CDR3 DNA: TGTGCCAGCAGGCGGGCTGCCTCCTACGAGCAGTACTTC

V gene: TRBV27
J gene: TRBJ2-3
CDR3 length: 13
D gene: .
clone size: .
CDR3 protein: CASGRISTDTQYF
CDR3 DNA: TGTGCCAGCGGACGGATTAGCACAGATACGCAGTATTTT

V gene: TRBV7-6
J gene: TRBJ2-3
CDR3 length: 17
D gene: TRBD2
clone size: .
CDR3 protein: CASSLELAGENTDTQYF
CDR3 DNA: TGTGCCAGCAGCTTGGAACTAGCGGGAGAAAACACAGATACGCAGTATTTT

V gene: TRBV6-5
J gene: TRBJ2-7
CDR3 length: 16
D gene: .
clone size: .
CDR3 protein: CASSYSAGSITYEQYF
CDR3 DNA: TGTGCCAGCAGTTACTCCGCAGGGAGTATAACCTACGAGCAGTACTTC

V gene: TRBV7-9
J gene: TRBJ2-7
CDR3 length: 16
D gene: .
clone size: .
CDR3 protein: CASSQRWAGNNYEQYF
CDR3 DNA: TGTGCCAGCAGCCAGAGGTGGGCGGGAAACAACTACGAGCAGTACTTC

V gene: TRBV19
J gene: TRBJ2-1
CDR3 length: 15
D gene: TRBD2
clone size: .
CDR3 protein: CASSVAGHLYNEQFF
CDR3 DNA: TGTGCCAGTAGTGTAGCGGGACACCTCTACAATGAGCAGTTCTTC

V gene: TRBV30
J gene: TRBJ1-5
CDR3 length: 13
D gene: .
clone size: .
CDR3 protein: CAWSIPGNQPQHF
CDR3 DNA: TGTGCCTGGAGTATCCCGGGCAATCAGCCCCAGCATTTT

V gene: TRBV27
J gene: TRBJ1-2
CDR3 length: 12
D gene: .
clone size: few
CDR3 protein: CASSNTGWGYTF
CDR3 DNA: TGTGCCAGCAGTAACACAGGGTGGGGCTACACCTTC

V gene: TRBV19
J gene: TRBJ1-1
CDR3 length: 15
D gene: TRBD1
clone size: .
CDR3 protein: CASSSPDRGWTEAFF
CDR3 DNA: TGTGCCAGTAGTTCCCCGGACAGGGGATGGACTGAAGCTTTCTTT

V gene: TRBV29-1
J gene: TRBJ1-1
CDR3 length: 15
D gene: .
clone size: .
CDR3 protein: CSVAPRETLNTEAFF
CDR3 DNA: TGCAGCGTCGCCCCCCGGGAGACCTTGAACACTGAAGCTTTCTTT

V gene: TRBV6-6
J gene: TRBJ2-1
CDR3 length: 15
D gene: TRBD2
clone size: .
CDR3 protein: CASSYSLAGGAEQFF
CDR3 DNA: TGTGCCAGCAGTTACTCCCTAGCGGGAGGGGCTGAGCAGTTCTTC

V gene: TRBV4-1
J gene: TRBJ2-1
CDR3 length: 16
D gene: .
clone size: .
CDR3 protein: CASSPKDPSSYNEQFF
CDR3 DNA: TGCGCCAGCAGCCCTAAGGACCCGAGCTCCTACAATGAGCAGTTCTTC

V gene: TRBV6-4
J gene: TRBJ2-1
CDR3 length: 16
D gene: TRBD1
clone size: .
CDR3 protein: CASRRTGGISNNEQFF
CDR3 DNA: TGTGCCAGCAGACGGACAGGGGGGATTTCCAACAATGAGCAGTTCTTC

V gene: TRBV7-2
J gene: TRBJ1-2
CDR3 length: 17
D gene: TRBD1
clone size: .
CDR3 protein: CASSSGIWDRLNYGYTF
CDR3 DNA: TGTGCCAGCAGCTCTGGAATCTGGGACAGACTTAACTATGGCTACACCTTC

V gene: TRBV9
J gene: TRBJ2-1
CDR3 length: 13
D gene: .
clone size: .
CDR3 protein: CASSVDRGVEQFF
CDR3 DNA: TGTGCCAGCAGCGTAGATAGGGGCGTGGAGCAGTTCTTC

V gene: TRBV28
J gene: TRBJ2-7
CDR3 length: 12
D gene: .
clone size: once
CDR3 protein: CASSQVPYEQYF
CDR3 DNA: TGTGCCAGCAGTCAAGTTCCCTACGAGCAGTACTTC

V gene: TRBV19
J gene: TRBJ1-1
CDR3 length: 15
D gene: .
clone size: once
CDR3 protein: CASSIMRYKEARAFF
CDR3 DNA: TGTGCCAGTAGTATAATGCGGTACAAGGAGGCGAGGGCTTTCTTT

V gene: TRBV27
J gene: TRBJ1-5
CDR3 length: 13
D gene: .
clone size: once
CDR3 protein: CASSTYLNQPQHF
CDR3 DNA: TGTGCCAGCAGTACATACCTGAATCAGCCCCAGCATTTT

V gene: TRBV28
J gene: TRBJ1-2
CDR3 length: 13
D gene: .
clone size: .
CDR3 protein: CASSFPEGYGYTF
CDR3 DNA: TGTGCCAGCAGTTTTCCCGAGGGCTATGGCTACACCTTC

V gene: TRBV5-6
J gene: TRBJ1-3
CDR3 length: 15
D gene: .
clone size: .
CDR3 protein: CASSLGGRDGNTIYF
CDR3 DNA: TGTGCCAGCAGCTTGGGGGGGCGCGACGGAAACACCATATATTTT

V gene: TRBV5-1
J gene: TRBJ1-2
CDR3 length: 12
D gene: .
clone size: .
CDR3 protein: CASSLGRAGYTF
CDR3 DNA: TGCGCCAGCAGCTTGGGGAGGGCTGGCTACACCTTC

V gene: TRBV5-6
J gene: TRBJ1-2
CDR3 length: 14
D gene: .
clone size: .
CDR3 protein: CASSSDPDPYGYTF
CDR3 DNA: TGTGCCAGCAGCTCCGACCCAGATCCTTATGGCTACACCTTC

V gene: TRBV6-5
J gene: TRBJ1-5
CDR3 length: 13
D gene: .
clone size: .
CDR3 protein: CASSPLVHQPQHF
CDR3 DNA: TGTGCCAGCAGTCCCTTAGTGCATCAGCCCCAGCATTTT

V gene: TRBV6-9
J gene: TRBJ1-2
CDR3 length: 15
D gene: TRBD1
clone size: .
CDR3 protein: CASSYFGQGVDGYTF
CDR3 DNA: TGTGCCAGCAGTTATTTTGGACAGGGGGTGGATGGCTACACCTTC

V gene: TRBV7-6
J gene: TRBJ1-1
CDR3 length: 16
D gene: .
clone size: .
CDR3 protein: CASSLVTQLPLGEAFF
CDR3 DNA: TGTGCCAGCAGCTTAGTTACCCAGCTCCCACTAGGGGAAGCTTTCTTT

V gene: TRBV10-3
J gene: TRBJ2-6
CDR3 length: 16
D gene: TRBD2
clone size: .
CDR3 protein: CAISVGGASGANVLTF
CDR3 DNA: TGTGCCATCAGTGTCGGGGGGGCATCTGGGGCCAACGTCCTGACTTTC

V gene: TRBV25-1
J gene: TRBJ2-7
CDR3 length: 16
D gene: TRBD2
clone size: .
CDR3 protein: CASSERSGKSSYEQYF
CDR3 DNA: TGTGCCAGCAGTGAAAGAAGCGGGAAAAGCTCCTACGAGCAGTACTTC

V gene: TRBV13
J gene: TRBJ1-6
CDR3 length: 17
D gene: .
clone size: .
CDR3 protein: CASSSQMQGPGDSPLHF
CDR3 DNA: TGTGCCAGCAGCAGCCAAATGCAGGGTCCGGGGGATTCACCCCTCCACTTT

V gene: TRBV5-6
J gene: TRBJ2-1
CDR3 length: 15
D gene: TRBD2
clone size: .
CDR3 protein: CASSWGLAGANEQFF
CDR3 DNA: TGTGCCAGCAGCTGGGGACTAGCGGGAGCCAATGAGCAGTTCTTC

V gene: TRBV9
J gene: TRBJ2-7
CDR3 length: 15
D gene: .
clone size: .
CDR3 protein: CASSPTGRDKGEQYF
CDR3 DNA: TGTGCCAGCAGCCCTACCGGCCGGGATAAGGGCGAGCAGTACTTC

V gene: TRBV4-1
J gene: TRBJ2-7
CDR3 length: 15
D gene: .
clone size: .
CDR3 protein: CASSLFGALSYEQYF
CDR3 DNA: TGCGCCAGCAGCCTCTTCGGGGCCCTTTCCTACGAGCAGTACTTC

V gene: TRBV7-6
J gene: TRBJ2-3
CDR3 length: 15
D gene: .
clone size: .
CDR3 protein: CASSLLSTSTDTQYF
CDR3 DNA: TGTGCCAGCAGCTTACTATCGACTAGCACAGATACGCAGTATTTT

V gene: TRBV7-8
J gene: TRBJ2-7
CDR3 length: 15
D gene: TRBD2
clone size: .
CDR3 protein: CASSLEMVAGDEQYF
CDR3 DNA: TGTGCCAGCAGCTTAGAAATGGTAGCGGGAGACGAGCAGTACTTC

V gene: TRBV7-6
J gene: TRBJ2-4
CDR3 length: 13
D gene: .
clone size: .
CDR3 protein: CASSYRDSAIQYF
CDR3 DNA: TGTGCCAGCAGCTACCGCGATTCCGCCATTCAGTACTTC

V gene: TRBV27
J gene: TRBJ2-7
CDR3 length: 13
D gene: .
clone size: .
CDR3 protein: CASSWGGTYEQYF
CDR3 DNA: TGTGCCAGCAGCTGGGGCGGGACCTACGAGCAGTACTTC

V gene: TRBV13
J gene: TRBJ2-7
CDR3 length: 15
D gene: TRBD1
clone size: .
CDR3 protein: CASSPGQGMSYEQYF
CDR3 DNA: TGTGCCAGCAGCCCGGGACAGGGTATGTCCTACGAGCAGTACTTC

V gene: TRBV27
J gene: TRBJ1-2
CDR3 length: 14
D gene: TRBD1
clone size: .
CDR3 protein: CASSSDRGWVGYTF
CDR3 DNA: TGTGCCAGCAGTTCGGACAGGGGTTGGGTTGGCTACACCTTC

V gene: TRBV6-1
J gene: TRBJ2-7
CDR3 length: 11
D gene: .
clone size: .
CDR3 protein: CASSLLYEQYF
CDR3 DNA: TGTGCCAGCAGTCTTCTTTACGAGCAGTACTTC

V gene: TRBV4-1
J gene: TRBJ2-7
CDR3 length: 15
D gene: .
clone size: once
CDR3 protein: CASSQGVAGSHEQYF
CDR3 DNA: TGCGCCAGCAGCCAAGGTGTGGCGGGGAGCCACGAGCAGTACTTC

V gene: TRBV7-9
J gene: TRBJ2-2
CDR3 length: 13
D gene: .
clone size: .
CDR3 protein: CASSPRDRGELFF
CDR3 DNA: TGTGCCAGCAGCCCACGGGACCGCGGGGAGCTGTTTTTT

V gene: TRBV4-3
J gene: TRBJ1-5
CDR3 length: 14
D gene: .
clone size: .
CDR3 protein: CASSQDRSNQPQHF
CDR3 DNA: TGCGCCAGCAGCCAAGATCGTAGCAATCAGCCCCAGCATTTT

V gene: TRBV9
J gene: TRBJ2-2
CDR3 length: 17
D gene: .
clone size: .
CDR3 protein: CASSEALAGTNTGELFF
CDR3 DNA: TGTGCCAGCAGCGAAGCTCTGGCGGGGACGAACACCGGGGAGCTGTTTTTT

V gene: TRBV7-2
J gene: TRBJ2-3
CDR3 length: 15
D gene: TRBD2
clone size: .
CDR3 protein: CASSLTGLATDTQYF
CDR3 DNA: TGTGCCAGCAGCTTAACCGGACTAGCCACAGATACGCAGTATTTT

V gene: TRBV19
J gene: TRBJ2-1
CDR3 length: 14
D gene: .
clone size: .
CDR3 protein: CASSRELGTLEQFF
CDR3 DNA: TGTGCCAGTAGCCGGGAGCTAGGAACGCTTGAGCAGTTCTTC

V gene: TRBV7-7
J gene: TRBJ2-3
CDR3 length: 15
D gene: TRBD2
clone size: .
CDR3 protein: CASSQGLASTDTQYF
CDR3 DNA: TGTGCCAGCAGCCAAGGACTAGCTAGCACAGATACGCAGTATTTT